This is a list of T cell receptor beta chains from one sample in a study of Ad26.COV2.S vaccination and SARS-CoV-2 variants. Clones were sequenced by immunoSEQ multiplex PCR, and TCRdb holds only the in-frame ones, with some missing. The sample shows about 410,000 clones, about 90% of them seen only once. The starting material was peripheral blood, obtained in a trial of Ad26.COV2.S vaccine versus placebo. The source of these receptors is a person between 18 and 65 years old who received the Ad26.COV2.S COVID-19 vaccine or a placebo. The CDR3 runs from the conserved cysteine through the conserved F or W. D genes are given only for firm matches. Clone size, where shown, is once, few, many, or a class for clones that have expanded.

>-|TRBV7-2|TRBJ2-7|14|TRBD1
CASSSTGSSYEQYF
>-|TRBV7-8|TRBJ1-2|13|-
CASSLQGDYGYTF
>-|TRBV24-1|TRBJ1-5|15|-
CATSDNTGGEQPQHF
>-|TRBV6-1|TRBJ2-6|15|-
CASSELGTGANVLTF
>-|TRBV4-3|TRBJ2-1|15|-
CASSQDSGSHYEQFF
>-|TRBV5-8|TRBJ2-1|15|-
CASSLGANLYNEQFF
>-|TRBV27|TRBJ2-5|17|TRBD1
CASSSTGLWEGAETQYF
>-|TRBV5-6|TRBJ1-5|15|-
CASSLGWTANQPQHF
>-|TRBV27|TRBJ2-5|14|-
CASSSGTGKETQYF
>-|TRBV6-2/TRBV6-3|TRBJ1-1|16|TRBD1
CASSYRQGFTNTEAFF
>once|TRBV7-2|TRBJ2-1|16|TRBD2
CASSLSHSGGDNEQFF
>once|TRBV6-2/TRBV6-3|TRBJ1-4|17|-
CASSYLSLGGISEKLFF
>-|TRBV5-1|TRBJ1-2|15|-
CASTPGGGPVYGYTF
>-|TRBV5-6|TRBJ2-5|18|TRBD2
CASSLRTSGPGFLVTQYF
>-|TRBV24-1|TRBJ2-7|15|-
CATSDSRQATYEQYF
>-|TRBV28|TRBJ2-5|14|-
CASSLHGATQTQYF
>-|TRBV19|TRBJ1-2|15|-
CASSISMTANYGYTF
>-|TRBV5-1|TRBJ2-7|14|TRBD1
CASSLAFTGGEQYF
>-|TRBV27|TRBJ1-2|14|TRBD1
CASSFRDRPYGYTF
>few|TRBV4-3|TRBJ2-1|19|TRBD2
CASSQDVQRGAASYNEQFF
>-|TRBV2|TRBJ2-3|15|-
CASTKGGLGMDTQYF
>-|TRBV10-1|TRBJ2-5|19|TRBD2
CASSESSKRGDWYQETQYF
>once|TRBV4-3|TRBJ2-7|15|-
CASRVNRGAIYEQYF
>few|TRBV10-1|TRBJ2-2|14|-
CASRNGGNTGELFF
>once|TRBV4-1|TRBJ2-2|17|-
CASSPLERRANTGELFF
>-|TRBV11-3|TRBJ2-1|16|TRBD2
CASSLWRGGRYGEQFF
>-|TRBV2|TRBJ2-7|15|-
CASKYGGDSSYEQYF
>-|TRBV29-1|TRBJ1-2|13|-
CSAEPPGAGGYTF
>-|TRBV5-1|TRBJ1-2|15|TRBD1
CASSRGQGMGYGYTF
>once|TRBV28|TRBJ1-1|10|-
CATSRLEAFF
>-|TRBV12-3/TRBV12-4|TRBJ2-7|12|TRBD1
CASRTGIYEQYF
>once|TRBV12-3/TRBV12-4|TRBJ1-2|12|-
CASREGGYGYTF
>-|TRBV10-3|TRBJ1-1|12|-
CAISKGNTEAFF
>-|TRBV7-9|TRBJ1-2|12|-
CASSLWKYGYTF
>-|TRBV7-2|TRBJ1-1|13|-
CASSFDPGTEAFF
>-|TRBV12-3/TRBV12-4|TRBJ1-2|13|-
CASSPGGFDGYTF
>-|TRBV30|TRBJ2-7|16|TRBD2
CAWSRPIAGGKYEQYF
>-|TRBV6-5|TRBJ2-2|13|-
CASSDLESGELFF
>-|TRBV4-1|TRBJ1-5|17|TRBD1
CASSQEARGIGNQPQHF
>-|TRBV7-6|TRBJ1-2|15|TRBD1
CASSYVTGMSGGYTF
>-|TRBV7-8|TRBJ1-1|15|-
CASSTPWGLNGVAFF
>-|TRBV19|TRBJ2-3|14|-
CASSLPSSGDTQYF
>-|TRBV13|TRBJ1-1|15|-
CASSSNGLGDTEAFF
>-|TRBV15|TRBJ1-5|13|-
CATSGGSNQPQHF
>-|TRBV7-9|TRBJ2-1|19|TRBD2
CASSSSGTSGGASYNEQFF
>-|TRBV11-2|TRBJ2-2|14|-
CASSLVSDTGELFF
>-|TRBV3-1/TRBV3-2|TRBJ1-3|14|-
CASSQVSLGNTIYF
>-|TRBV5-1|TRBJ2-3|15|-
CASSLDRVGTDTQYF
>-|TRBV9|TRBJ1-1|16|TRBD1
CASSASEQGKNTEAFF
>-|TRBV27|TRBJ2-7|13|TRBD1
CASSLGTDYEQYF
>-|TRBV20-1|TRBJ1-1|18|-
CSASGEPTSLTSNTEAFF
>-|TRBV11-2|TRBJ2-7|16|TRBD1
CASSLAGTGWRDEQYF